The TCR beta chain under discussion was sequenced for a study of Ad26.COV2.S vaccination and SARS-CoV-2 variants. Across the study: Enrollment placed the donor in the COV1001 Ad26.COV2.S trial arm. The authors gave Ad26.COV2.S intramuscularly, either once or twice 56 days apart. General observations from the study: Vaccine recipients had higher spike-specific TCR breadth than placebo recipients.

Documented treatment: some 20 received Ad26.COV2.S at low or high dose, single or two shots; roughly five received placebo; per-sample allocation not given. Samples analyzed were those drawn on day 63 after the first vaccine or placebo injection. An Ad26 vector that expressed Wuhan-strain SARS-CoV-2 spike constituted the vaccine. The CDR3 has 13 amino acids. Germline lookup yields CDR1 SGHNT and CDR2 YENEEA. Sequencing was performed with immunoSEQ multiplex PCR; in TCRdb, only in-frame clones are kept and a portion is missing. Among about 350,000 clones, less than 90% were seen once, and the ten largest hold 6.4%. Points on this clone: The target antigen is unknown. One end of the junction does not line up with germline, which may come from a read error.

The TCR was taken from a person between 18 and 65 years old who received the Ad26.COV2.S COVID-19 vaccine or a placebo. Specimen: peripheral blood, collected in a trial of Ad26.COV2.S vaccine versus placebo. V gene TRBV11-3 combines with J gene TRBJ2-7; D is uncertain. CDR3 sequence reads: CASSSTQGSPPDF. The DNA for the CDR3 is TGTGCCAGCAGCTCTACCCAAGGAAGTCCCCCGGACTTC.